These T cell receptor beta chains were read from a single sample in a study of monozygotic twins with inflammatory bowel disease. Reprocessing the 5' RACE reads, TCRdb reports a single entry for every CDR3 protein and omits DNA. Its table lists approximately 330,000 distinct CDR3 sequences. Material: blood. These receptors were obtained from a human donor with ulcerative colitis or Crohn's disease, or a healthy co-twin of an affected twin (not recorded which). Both conserved end residues are part of each CDR3. The order of the fields is V gene, J gene, CDR3 protein.

>TRBV7-2|TRBJ2-7
CASSPSGPIFYEQYF
>TRBV27|TRBJ1-6
CASRYNSPLHF
>TRBV5-1|TRBJ2-7
CASSKTTGGGVYEQYF
>TRBV12-3/TRBV12-4|TRBJ2-3
CASRLSGGGDTQYF
>TRBV20-1|TRBJ2-1
CSASLASYNEQFF
>TRBV20-1|TRBJ2-7
CSARGGQHYEQYF
>TRBV7-2|TRBJ1-3
CASTSEYSGNTIYF
>TRBV28|TRBJ1-4
CASSLSEKLFF
>TRBV6-5|TRBJ2-5
CASSKSGIGTQYF
>TRBV18|TRBJ2-1
CASSPGGNAYNEQFF
>TRBV7-6|TRBJ2-7
CASSLGPSGSVYEQYF
>TRBV4-2|TRBJ2-1
CASSSPGARDEQFF
>TRBV6-5|TRBJ2-3
CASSYSTGTDTQYF
>TRBV5-1|TRBJ2-7
CASSFPAGEQYF
>TRBV5-1|TRBJ2-5
CASRSLWGSMGETQYF
>TRBV12-3/TRBV12-4|TRBJ2-2
CASSKGTGVNTGELFF
>TRBV19|TRBJ1-1
CASSTLLRNTEAFF
>TRBV4-3|TRBJ2-5
CASSQDRVTGTNQETQYF
>TRBV5-1|TRBJ2-1
CASSLMLGGAYNEQFF
>TRBV20-1|TRBJ2-5
CSARDRDRGKTQYF
>TRBV28|TRBJ2-7
CAVSPGTSGQSLTYEQYF
>TRBV5-1|TRBJ2-5
CASSLVGRRETQYF
>TRBV12-3/TRBV12-4|TRBJ1-1
CASRGGGNTEAFF
>TRBV6-2/TRBV6-3|TRBJ2-7
CASKRAGFPPYEQYF
>TRBV29-1|TRBJ2-3
CSVAVLAGLDTQYF
>TRBV4-2|TRBJ2-1
CASSQEEREGSYNEQFF
>TRBV27|TRBJ1-2
CASSLSASGYGYTF
>TRBV7-3|TRBJ2-1
CASSFMTSGSGEQFF
>TRBV15|TRBJ1-1
CATLIGTEAFF